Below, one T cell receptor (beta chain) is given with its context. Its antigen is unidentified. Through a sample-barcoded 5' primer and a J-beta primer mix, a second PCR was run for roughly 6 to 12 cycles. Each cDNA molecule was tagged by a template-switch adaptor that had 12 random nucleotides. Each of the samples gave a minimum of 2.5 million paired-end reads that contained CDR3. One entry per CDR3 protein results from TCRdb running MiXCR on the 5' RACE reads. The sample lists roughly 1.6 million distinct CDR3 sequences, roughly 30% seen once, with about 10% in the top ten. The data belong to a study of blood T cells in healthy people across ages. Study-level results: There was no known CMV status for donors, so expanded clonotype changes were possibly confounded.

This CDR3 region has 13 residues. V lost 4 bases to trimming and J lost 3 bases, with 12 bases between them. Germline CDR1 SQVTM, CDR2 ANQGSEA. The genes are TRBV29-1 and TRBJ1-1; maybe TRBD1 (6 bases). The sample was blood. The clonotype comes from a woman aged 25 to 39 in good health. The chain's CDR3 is CSVGSGAYTEAFF. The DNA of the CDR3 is TGCAGCGTTGGGTCGGGGGCATACACTGAAGCTTTCTTT.